Here is one T cell receptor (beta chain) with its context. Antigen specificity is unknown. The sample comes from a study of monozygotic twins with inflammatory bowel disease. Broader study findings: Those with IBD had lower TCRbeta diversity (inverse Simpson) than their healthy co-twins did.

From germline, CDR1 is MDHEN and CDR2 SYDVKM. CDR3 length: 15 residues. TCRdb reprocessed the 5' RACE reads and reports one entry per CDR3 protein, with no DNA. The sample table includes 300,000 to 350,000 distinct CDR3 sequences. The chain carries TRBV28 and TRBJ2-2; absent DNA, TCRdb's TRBD2 call cannot be checked. The sample taken for sequencing was blood. The TCR originated in a human donor with ulcerative colitis or Crohn's disease, or a healthy co-twin of an affected twin (not recorded which). This CDR3 is CASSFLGEDTGELFF.